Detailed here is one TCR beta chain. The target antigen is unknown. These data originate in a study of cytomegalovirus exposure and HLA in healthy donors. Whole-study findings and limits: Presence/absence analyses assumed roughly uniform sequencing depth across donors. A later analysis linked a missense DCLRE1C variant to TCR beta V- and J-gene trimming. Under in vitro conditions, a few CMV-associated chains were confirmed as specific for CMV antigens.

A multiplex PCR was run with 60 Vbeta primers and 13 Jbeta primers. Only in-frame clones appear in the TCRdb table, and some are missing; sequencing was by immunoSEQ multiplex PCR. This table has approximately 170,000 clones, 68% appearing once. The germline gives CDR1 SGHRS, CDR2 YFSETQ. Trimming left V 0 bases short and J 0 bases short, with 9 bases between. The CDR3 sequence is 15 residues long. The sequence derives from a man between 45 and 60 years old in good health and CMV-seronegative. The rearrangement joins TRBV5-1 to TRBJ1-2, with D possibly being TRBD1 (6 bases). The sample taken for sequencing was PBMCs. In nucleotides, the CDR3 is TGCGCCAGCAGCTTGGAAGGACAGCCTAACTATGGCTACACCTTC. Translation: CASSLEGQPNYGYTF.